This T cell receptor (beta chain) came from a study of cytomegalovirus exposure and HLA in healthy donors. This clone was observed a handful of times. Its antigen remains unidentified. Study-wide findings and caveats: In vitro checks showed that a few CMV-associated chains really do target CMV antigens. Indistinguishability led to the exclusion of some V segments, TRBV6-2 and TRBV6-3 included.

This CDR3 region has 15 residues. V dropped 8 bases and J dropped 2; count of bases not matched to a gene: 10. Per the germline V gene, CDR1 is SGHTS and CDR2 is YDEGEE. Both 60 Vbeta primers and 13 Jbeta primers went into the PCR. Sequencing used immunoSEQ multiplex PCR; TCRdb keeps in-frame clones, though not all of them. The table lists over 120,000 clones, around four fifths of them singletons. Healthy bone marrow donors made up the donor group. The TCR comes from a woman in her sixties or seventies in good health and CMV-seropositive. Source material: PBMCs. The chain links TRBV5-8 to TRBJ2-3; 8 bases are shared with TRBD2. DNA of the CDR3: TGTGCCAGGAGGGCACAGCGGGAGTTCACAGATACGCAGTATTTT. It yields the protein CARRAQREFTDTQYF.